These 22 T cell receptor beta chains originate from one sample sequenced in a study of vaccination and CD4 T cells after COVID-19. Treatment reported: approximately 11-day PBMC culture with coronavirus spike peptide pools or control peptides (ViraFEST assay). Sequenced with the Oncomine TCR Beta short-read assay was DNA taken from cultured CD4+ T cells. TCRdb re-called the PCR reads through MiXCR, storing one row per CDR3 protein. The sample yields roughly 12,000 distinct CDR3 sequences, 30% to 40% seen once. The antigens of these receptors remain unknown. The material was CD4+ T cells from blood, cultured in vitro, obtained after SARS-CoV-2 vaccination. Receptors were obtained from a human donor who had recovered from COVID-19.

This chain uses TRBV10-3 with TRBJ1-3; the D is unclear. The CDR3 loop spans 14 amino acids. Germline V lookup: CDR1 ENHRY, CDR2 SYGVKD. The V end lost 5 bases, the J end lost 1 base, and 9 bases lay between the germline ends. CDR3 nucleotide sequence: TGTGCCATCAGTCCTACTTCTTCTGGAAACACCATATATTTT. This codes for CAISPTSSGNTIYF.

CDR3 coding DNA: TGTGCCAGACATGGCTACACCTTC. This gives the protein CARHGYTF. The V gene is TRBV2, the J gene TRBJ1-2; no firm D call. This CDR3 region has 8 residues. Germline V CDR1 and CDR2: SNHLY, FYNNEI. With 9 bases removed from V and 6 bases from J, the gap between germline ends came to 2 bases. The full variable domain, its missing parts supplied by reference TRBV2 and TRBJ1-2, is EPEVTQTPSHQVTQMGQEVILRCVPISNHLYFYWYRQILGQKVEFLVSFYNNEISEKSEIFDDQFSVERPDGSNFTLKIRSTKLEDSAMYFCARHGYTFGSGTRLTVV.

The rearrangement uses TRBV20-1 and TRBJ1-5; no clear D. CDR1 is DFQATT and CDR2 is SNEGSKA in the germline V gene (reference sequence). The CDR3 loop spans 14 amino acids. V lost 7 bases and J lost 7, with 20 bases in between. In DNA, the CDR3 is TGCAGTGTAAGACGGGCGGGAAGGCACCAGCCCCAGCATTTT. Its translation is CSVRRAGRHQPQHF.

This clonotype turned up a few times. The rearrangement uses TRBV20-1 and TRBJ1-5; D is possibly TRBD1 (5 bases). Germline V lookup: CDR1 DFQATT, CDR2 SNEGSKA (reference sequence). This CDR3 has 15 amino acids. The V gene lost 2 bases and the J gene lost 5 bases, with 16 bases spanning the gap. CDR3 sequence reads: CSARLPRGRDQPQHF. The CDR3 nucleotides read TGCAGTGCTAGACTACCTCGGGGACGTGATCAGCCCCAGCATTTT.

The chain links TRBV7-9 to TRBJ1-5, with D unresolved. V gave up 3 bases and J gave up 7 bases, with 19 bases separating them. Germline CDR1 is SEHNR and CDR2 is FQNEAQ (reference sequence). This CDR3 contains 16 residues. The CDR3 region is CASSFGYGSAGQPQHF. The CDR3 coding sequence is TGTGCCAGCAGCTTTGGGTACGGCTCGGCGGGGCAGCCCCAGCATTTT.

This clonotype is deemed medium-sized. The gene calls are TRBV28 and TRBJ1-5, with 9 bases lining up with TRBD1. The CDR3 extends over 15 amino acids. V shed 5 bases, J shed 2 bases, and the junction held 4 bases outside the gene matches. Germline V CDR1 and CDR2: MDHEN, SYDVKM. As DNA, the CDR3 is TGTGCCAGCAGTCTACAGGGGGCCCGCAATCAGCCCCAGCATTTT. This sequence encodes CASSLQGARNQPQHF.

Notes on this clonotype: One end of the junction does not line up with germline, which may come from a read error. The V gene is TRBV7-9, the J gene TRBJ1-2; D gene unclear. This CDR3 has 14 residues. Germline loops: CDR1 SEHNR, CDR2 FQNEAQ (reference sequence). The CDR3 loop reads CAGSLDNPLFGYTF. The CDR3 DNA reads TGTGCCGGCAGCTTAGATAACCCCCTTTTTGGCTACACCTTC.

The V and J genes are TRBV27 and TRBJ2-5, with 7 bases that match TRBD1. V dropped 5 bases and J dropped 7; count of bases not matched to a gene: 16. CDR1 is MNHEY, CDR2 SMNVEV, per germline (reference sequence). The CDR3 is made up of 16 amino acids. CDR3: CASSPNRGLVRVTQYF. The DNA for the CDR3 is TGTGCCAGCAGTCCGAACAGGGGCCTAGTGAGGGTGACCCAGTACTTC.

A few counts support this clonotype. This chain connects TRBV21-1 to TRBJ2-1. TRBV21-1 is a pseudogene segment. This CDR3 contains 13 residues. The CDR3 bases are TGTGCCAGCAACGGATTCTCCTACAATGAGCAGTTCTTC. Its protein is CASNGFSYNEQFF.

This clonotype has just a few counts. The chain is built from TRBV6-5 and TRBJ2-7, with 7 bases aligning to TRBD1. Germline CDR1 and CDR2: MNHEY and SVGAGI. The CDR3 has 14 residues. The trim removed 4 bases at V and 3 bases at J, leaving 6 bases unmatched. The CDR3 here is CASSFDRVSYEQYF. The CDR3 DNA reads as TGTGCCAGCAGTTTCGACAGGGTTAGCTACGAGCAGTACTTC.

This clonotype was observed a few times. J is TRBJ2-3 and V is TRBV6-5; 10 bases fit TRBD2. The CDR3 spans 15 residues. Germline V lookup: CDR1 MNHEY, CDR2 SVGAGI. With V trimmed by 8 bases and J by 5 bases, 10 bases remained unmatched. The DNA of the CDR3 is TGTGCCAGCGGTTCTAGCGGGAGTGTGATAGATACGCAGTATTTT. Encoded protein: CASGSSGSVIDTQYF.

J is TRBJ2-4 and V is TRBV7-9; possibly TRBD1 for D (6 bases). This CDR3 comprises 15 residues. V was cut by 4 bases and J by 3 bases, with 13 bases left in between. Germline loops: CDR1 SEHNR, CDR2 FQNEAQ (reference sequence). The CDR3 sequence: CASSYLQGVKNIQYF. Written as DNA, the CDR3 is TGTGCCAGCAGCTACCTACAGGGTGTCAAAAACATTCAGTACTTC.

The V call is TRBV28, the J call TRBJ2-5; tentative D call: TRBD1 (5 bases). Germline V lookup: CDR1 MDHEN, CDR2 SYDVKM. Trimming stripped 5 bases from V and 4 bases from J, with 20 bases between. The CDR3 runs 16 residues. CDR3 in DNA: TGTGCCAGCAGTCCCCCGGGTTCGGCCCAGGGAGAGACCCAGTACTTC. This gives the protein CASSPPGSAQGETQYF.

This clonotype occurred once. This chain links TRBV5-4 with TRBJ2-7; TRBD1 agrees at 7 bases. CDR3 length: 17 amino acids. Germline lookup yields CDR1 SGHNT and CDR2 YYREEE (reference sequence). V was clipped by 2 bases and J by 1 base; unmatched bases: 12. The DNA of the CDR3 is TGTGCCAGCAGCTTAAGGACAGGTGCAACGAAATCCTACGAGCAGTACTTC. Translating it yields CASSLRTGATKSYEQYF.

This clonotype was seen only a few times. CDR3 sequence: CATAGGGGVKNIQYF. The CDR3 DNA reads as TGTGCCACAGCGGGGGGTGGGGGTGTCAAAAACATTCAGTACTTC. This chain connects TRBV7-2 to TRBJ2-4, with 9 nucleotides matching TRBD2. This CDR3 is 15 amino acids long. The V gene end was trimmed by 10 bases and the J gene end by 3 bases; junction bases not matched to a gene: 10. CDR1 and CDR2 (germline): SGHTA, FQGNSA.

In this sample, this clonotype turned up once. CDR3 coding DNA: TGCGCCAGCAGCCAAGATGGCGGGACAGGGGGCGCGAGGGCTTTCTTT. Encoded protein: CASSQDGGTGGARAFF. This chain connects TRBV4-3 to TRBJ1-1; TRBD1 agrees at 12 bases. From germline, CDR1 is LGHNA and CDR2 YSLEER. The CDR3 has 16 residues. Trimming at V came to 0 bases and at J to 11 bases, leaving 10 bases not matched to a gene.

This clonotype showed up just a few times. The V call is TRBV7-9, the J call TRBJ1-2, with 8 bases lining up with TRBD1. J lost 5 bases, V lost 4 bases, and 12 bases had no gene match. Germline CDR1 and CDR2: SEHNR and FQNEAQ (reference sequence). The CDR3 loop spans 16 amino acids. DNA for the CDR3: TGTGCCAGCAGCTCCCCTACCGGACAGGGCAGATATGGCTACACCTTC. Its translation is CASSSPTGQGRYGYTF.

CDR3 DNA sequence: TGTGCCAGCAGCTTAAGTAGGACCTCCTCGAATGAGCAGTTCTTC. Translation gives CASSLSRTSSNEQFF. The rearrangement links TRBV11-2 to TRBJ2-1; D is unclear. The V end lost 2 bases, the J end lost 7 bases, and 15 bases lay between the germline ends. The CDR3 is 15 residues long. Looked up from germline, CDR1 is SGHAT and CDR2 is FQNNGV. The full variable domain, with the rest looked up from reference TRBV11-2 and TRBJ2-1, is EAGVAQSPRYKIIEKRQSVAFWCNPISGHATLYWYQQILGQGPKLLIQFQNNGVVDDSQLPKDRFSAERLKGVDSTLKIQPAKLEDSAVYLCASSLSRTSSNEQFFGPGTRLTVL.

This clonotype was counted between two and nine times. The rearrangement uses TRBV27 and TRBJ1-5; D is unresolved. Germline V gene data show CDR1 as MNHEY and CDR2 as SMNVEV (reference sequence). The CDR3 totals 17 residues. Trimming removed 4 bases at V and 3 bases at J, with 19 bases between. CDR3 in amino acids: CASSSHGRGPINQPQHF. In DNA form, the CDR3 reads TGTGCCAGCAGTTCTCACGGACGTGGGCCGATCAATCAGCCCCAGCATTTT.

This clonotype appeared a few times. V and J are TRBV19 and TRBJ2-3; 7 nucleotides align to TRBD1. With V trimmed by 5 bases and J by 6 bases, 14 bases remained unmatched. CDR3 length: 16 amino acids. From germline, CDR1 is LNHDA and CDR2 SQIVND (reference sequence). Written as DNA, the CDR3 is TGTGCCAGTAGTCTTCGACAGGGTGGGGTAAGGGATACGCAGTATTTT. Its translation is CASSLRQGGVRDTQYF.

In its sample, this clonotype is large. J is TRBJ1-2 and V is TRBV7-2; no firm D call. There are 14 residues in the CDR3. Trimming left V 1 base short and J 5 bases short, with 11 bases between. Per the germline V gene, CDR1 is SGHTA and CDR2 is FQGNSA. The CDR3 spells CASSLGSQLYGYTF. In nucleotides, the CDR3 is TGTGCCAGCAGCTTAGGTAGCCAGTTATATGGCTACACCTTC.

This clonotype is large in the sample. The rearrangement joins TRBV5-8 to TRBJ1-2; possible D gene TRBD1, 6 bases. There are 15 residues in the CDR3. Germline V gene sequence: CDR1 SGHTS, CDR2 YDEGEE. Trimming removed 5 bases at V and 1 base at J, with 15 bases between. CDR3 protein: CASRQIRDINYGYTF. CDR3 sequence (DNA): TGTGCCAGCAGACAAATTCGGGACATTAACTATGGCTACACCTTC.